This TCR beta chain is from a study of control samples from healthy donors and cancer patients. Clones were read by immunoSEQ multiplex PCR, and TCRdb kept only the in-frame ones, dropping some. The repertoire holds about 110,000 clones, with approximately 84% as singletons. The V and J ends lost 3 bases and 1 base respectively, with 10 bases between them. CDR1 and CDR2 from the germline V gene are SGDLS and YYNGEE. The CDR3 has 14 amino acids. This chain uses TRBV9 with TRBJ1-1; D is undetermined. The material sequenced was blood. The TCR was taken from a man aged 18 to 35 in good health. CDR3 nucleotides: TGTGCCAGCAGCGACAAGGACGGGAACACTGAAGCTTTCTTT. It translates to CASSDKDGNTEAFF.